This note documents a single TCR beta chain sequence. The authors' processing: From reference gene primer amplification, estimates of nucleated cell counts were derived. Clones were sequenced by immunoSEQ multiplex PCR, and TCRdb holds only the in-frame ones, with some missing. D and trimming come from the DNA, and the V and J calls and clone size come from that table. The sample lists hundreds of thousands of clones; roughly 86% were seen once. The sample is drawn from a study of blood T cell repertoires in COVID-19. At the level of the study: Sources were T cells, B-cell-depleted T cells, or PBMCs; the material itself was cDNA or gDNA.

V was cut by 4 bases and J by 0 bases, with 22 bases left in between. CDR1 SEHNR and CDR2 FQNEAQ come from the germline V gene (reference sequence). The length of the CDR3 is 19 residues. The sequenced sample consisted of peripheral blood. This chain joins TRBV7-9 and TRBJ1-3; no firm D call. The receptor comes from a human donor in a cohort sampled during active COVID-19. Here the CDR3 DNA reads TGTGCCAGCAGCTCGAGCGGTCGGTACGGTACCAGCTCTGGAAACACCATATATTTT. Encoded protein: CASSSSGRYGTSSGNTIYF.